The sequence of this T cell receptor (beta chain) was determined in a study of Graves' ophthalmopathy and Graves' hyperthyroidism. This clonotype appeared many times. Trimming took 5 bases from V and 3 from J, leaving 18 bases between them. CDR1 and CDR2 from the germline V gene are MGHDK and SYGVNS. This CDR3 contains 16 residues. The authors amplified TCR beta CDR3 regions from RNA transcripts. HTBI primers were employed in first-round RT-PCR, then a second-round multiplex PCR followed. Via MiXCR, TCRdb re-called the multiplex PCR reads, giving one row per CDR3 protein. The sample has 500,000 to 700,000 distinct CDR3 sequences, about 20% seen once.

Specimen: peripheral blood. This clonotype was obtained from a woman younger than 35 with stable Graves' hyperthyroidism. Some clones in this sample may be carry-over from other donors' samples. V and J are TRBV25-1 and TRBJ2-3, with TRBD1 as a possible D gene (5 bases). The CDR3 sequence: CASSFSAGQATDTQYF. The CDR3 DNA reads as TGTGCCAGCAGTTTCTCGGCAGGGCAAGCGACAGATACGCAGTATTTT.